Listed below are T cell receptor beta chains from one sample, sequenced in a study of T cell responses to AZD1222 COVID-19 vaccine. The table came from immunoSEQ multiplex PCR; TCRdb's copy has only in-frame clones and leaves some out. The data show 95,000 to 100,000 clones, around nine tenths seen once. The material was peripheral blood, obtained 28 days after the second AZD1222 dose. The receptors originated from an adult who received the AZD1222 COVID-19 vaccine. Both conserved end residues are part of each CDR3. D genes are given only for firm matches. Expanded clones are given a class, and other clones once, few, many or no size at all.

V	D	size	J	CDR3	DNA
TRBV5-1	NA	few	TRBJ1-5	CASSVGQGNQPQHF	TGCGCCAGCAGCGTGGGACAAGGCAATCAGCCCCAGCATTTT
TRBV7-9	TRBD2	NA	TRBJ2-7	CASSQTSGRTYEQYF	TGTGCCAGCAGCCAAACTAGCGGGCGCACCTACGAGCAGTACTTC
TRBV2	NA	NA	TRBJ1-5	CASDTGNNQPQHF	TGTGCCAGCGATACAGGGAACAATCAGCCCCAGCATTTT
TRBV11-2	TRBD2	NA	TRBJ2-7	CASSLTSVYEQYF	TGTGCCAGCAGCTTAACTAGCGTCTACGAGCAGTACTTC
TRBV11-2	TRBD2	few	TRBJ2-7	CASSSWPGGEPGEQYF	TGTGCCAGCAGCTCCTGGCCGGGAGGGGAGCCAGGCGAGCAGTACTTC
TRBV7-9	TRBD1	once	TRBJ2-7	CASSLAGTGVYEQYF	TGTGCCAGCAGCTTAGCGGGGACAGGAGTCTACGAGCAGTACTTC
TRBV30	NA	NA	TRBJ1-5	CAWARGPGHQPQHF	TGTGCCTGGGCTAGAGGCCCCGGTCATCAGCCCCAGCATTTT
TRBV9	NA	NA	TRBJ1-3	CASSVDLNSGNTIYF	TGTGCCAGCAGCGTAGACTTAAACTCTGGAAACACCATATATTTT
TRBV29-1	TRBD1	NA	TRBJ1-1	CSVRSTGGTEAFF	TGCAGCGTCCGAAGTACAGGGGGTACTGAAGCTTTCTTT
TRBV12-3/TRBV12-4	NA	few	TRBJ2-7	CASSLRGEQYF	TGTGCCAGCAGTTTAAGAGGCGAGCAGTACTTC
TRBV9	TRBD2	few	TRBJ2-1	CASSSIAGRYNEQFF	TGTGCCAGCAGCTCCATAGCGGGAAGGTACAATGAGCAGTTCTTC
TRBV10-3	TRBD2	NA	TRBJ2-7	CAIRAGTSGTYEQYF	TGTGCCATCAGAGCCGGGACTAGCGGGACCTACGAGCAGTACTTC
TRBV5-4	NA	NA	TRBJ2-1	CASSLAGPALEEQFF	TGTGCCAGCAGCTTGGCGGGACCAGCCCTAGAAGAGCAGTTCTTC
TRBV5-1	NA	NA	TRBJ1-4	CASSFEVGGQEKLFF	TGCGCCAGCAGCTTTGAAGTGGGTGGGCAGGAAAAACTGTTTTTT
TRBV7-9	NA	NA	TRBJ2-3	CASSLTDTDTQYF	TGTGCCAGCAGCCTGACCGACACAGATACGCAGTATTTT